The rows below give T cell receptor beta chains drawn from one sample of a study of tumor and adjacent non-tumor tissue in lung cancer. TCRdb reanalysed the multiplex PCR reads using MiXCR and keeps one entry per CDR3 protein. The sample yields tens of thousands of distinct CDR3 sequences, around 61% seen once. The material sequenced was distant non-tumor lung tissue. These receptor sequences come from a man in his 70s with non-small cell lung cancer. Both conserved end residues are part of each CDR3. D genes are given only for firm matches. Clone size is given for some rows only: seen once, a few or many times, or a class if the clone is expanded.

D gene,CDR3 length,J gene,V gene,clone size,CDR3 protein,CDR3 DNA
.,13,TRBJ2-2,TRBV5-4,few,CVSNLGPGGELFF,TGTGTCAGCAACTTGGGCCCGGGCGGGGAGCTGTTTTTT
TRBD1,16,TRBJ2-1,TRBV5-1,many,CASRSQPGQGYNEQFF,TGCGCCAGCAGATCACAACCGGGACAGGGCTACAATGAGCAGTTCTTC
.,16,TRBJ2-3,TRBV20-1,.,CSATQDPAEGTDTQYF,TGCAGTGCGACCCAGGACCCTGCGGAGGGCACAGATACGCAGTATTTT
TRBD1,17,TRBJ1-6,TRBV10-3,.,CGISESGQGPNNSPLHF,TGTGGCATCAGTGAGTCTGGACAGGGGCCGAATAATTCACCCCTCCACTTC
.,12,TRBJ2-3,TRBV24-1,medium-sized,CATEDRREMQYF,TGTGCCACCGAGGACAGGCGGGAGATGCAGTATTTT
TRBD1,15,TRBJ2-7,TRBV5-4,.,CAGRPGTGFSYKQYF,TGTGCCGGCAGGCCGGGGACAGGGTTCTCCTACAAGCAGTACTTC
TRBD1,14,TRBJ2-7,TRBV11-1,few,CASSPRTGVDGQYF,TGTGCTAGCAGCCCCCGGACAGGGGTGGATGGGCAGTACTTC
.,15,TRBJ1-1,TRBV5-1,few,CANSRDRVENTEAFF,TGCGCCAACAGCAGAGACCGGGTTGAGAACACTGAAGCTTTCTTT
.,15,TRBJ2-1,TRBV11-3,.,CASSLGSGYYNEQFF,TGTGCCAGCAGCTTAGGTTCCGGCTACTACAATGAGCAGTTCTTC
TRBD1,14,TRBJ1-1,TRBV30,few,CAWRFRDRNTEAFF,TGTGCCTGGAGATTCCGGGACAGAAACACTGAAGCTTTCTTT